The sequence of this TCR beta chain was determined in a study of CD8+CD57+ T cells in acquired aplastic anemia. Looking at the study overall: Each DNA sample taken from sorted CD4+ and CD8+ cells came to about 3.2 ug on average.

Study observations and caveats: Patients and controls shared twenty-nine CD8+ CDR3 sequences. Simpson's diversity of CD8+ cells was not significantly different in patients compared with controls.

CD8+CD57+ cell expansion had been shown by flow cytometry in patients chosen for sequencing. Using genomic DNA as the template, TCR beta VDJ and CDR3 profiling was carried out. TCRdb called the reads again in MiXCR, with one record for every CDR3 protein. The table includes roughly 250,000 distinct CDR3 sequences, around 46% detected once. The germline gives CDR1 SEHNR, CDR2 FQNEAQ (reference sequence). The V end lost 7 bases, the J end lost 2 bases, and 20 bases lay between the germline ends. This CDR3 spans 16 amino acids. This clonotype was detected a few times. The antigen is unknown. The clonotype was recovered from a human donor with aplastic anemia. Source material: sorted CD4+, CD8+, or CD8+CD57+ T cells (not recorded which) from PBMCs. The chain recombines TRBV7-9 with TRBJ1-2, with D perhaps TRBD1 (5 bases). CDR3 coding DNA: TGTGCCAGCAACCCAAAAGACAGACGCTGGAACTATGGCTACACCTTC. This encodes CASNPKDRRWNYGYTF.